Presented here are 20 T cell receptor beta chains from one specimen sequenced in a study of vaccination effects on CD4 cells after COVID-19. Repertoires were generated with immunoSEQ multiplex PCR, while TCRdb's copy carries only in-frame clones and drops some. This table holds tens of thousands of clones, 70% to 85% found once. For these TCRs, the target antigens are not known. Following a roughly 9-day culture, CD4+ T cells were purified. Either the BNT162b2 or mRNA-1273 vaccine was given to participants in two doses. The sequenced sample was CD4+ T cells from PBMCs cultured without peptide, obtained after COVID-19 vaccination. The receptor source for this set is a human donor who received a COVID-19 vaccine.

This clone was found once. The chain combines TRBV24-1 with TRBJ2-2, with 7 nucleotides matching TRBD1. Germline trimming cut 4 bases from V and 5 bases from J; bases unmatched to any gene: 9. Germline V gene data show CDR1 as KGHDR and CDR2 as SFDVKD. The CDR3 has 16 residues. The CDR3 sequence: CATSDSTGTKTGELFF. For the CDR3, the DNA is TGTGCCACCAGTGACTCGACAGGGACCAAAACCGGGGAGCTGTTTTTT.

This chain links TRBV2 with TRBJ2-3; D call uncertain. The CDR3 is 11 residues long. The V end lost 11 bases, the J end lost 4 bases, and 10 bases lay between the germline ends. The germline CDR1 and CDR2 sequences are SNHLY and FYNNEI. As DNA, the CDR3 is TGTGCCTCTAATGCGGCAGATACGCAGTATTTT. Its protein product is CASNAADTQYF.

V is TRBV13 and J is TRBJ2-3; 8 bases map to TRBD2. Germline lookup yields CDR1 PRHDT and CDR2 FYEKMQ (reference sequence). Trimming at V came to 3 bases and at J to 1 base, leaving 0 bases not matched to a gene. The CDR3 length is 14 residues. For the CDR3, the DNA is TGTGCCAGCAGCTTTAGCGGGGGCACAGATACGCAGTATTTT. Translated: CASSFSGGTDTQYF.

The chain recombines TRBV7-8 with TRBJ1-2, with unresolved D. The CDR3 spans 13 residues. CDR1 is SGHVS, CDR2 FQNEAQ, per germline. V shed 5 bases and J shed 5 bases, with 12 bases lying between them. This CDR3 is CASSLSLLYGYTF. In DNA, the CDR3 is TGTGCCAGCAGCCTAAGTCTTCTATATGGCTACACCTTC.

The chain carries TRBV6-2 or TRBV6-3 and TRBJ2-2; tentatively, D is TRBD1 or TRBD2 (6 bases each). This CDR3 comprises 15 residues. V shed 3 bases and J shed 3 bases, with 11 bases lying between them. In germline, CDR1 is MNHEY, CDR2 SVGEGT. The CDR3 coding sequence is TGTGCCAGCAGTTATCTCGGGGGCTACACCGGGGAGCTGTTTTTT. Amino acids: CASSYLGGYTGELFF.

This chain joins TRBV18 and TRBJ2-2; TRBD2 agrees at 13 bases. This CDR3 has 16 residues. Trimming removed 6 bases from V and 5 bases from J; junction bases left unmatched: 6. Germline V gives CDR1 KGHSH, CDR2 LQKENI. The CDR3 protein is CASSRTSGGETGELFF. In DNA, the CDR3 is TGTGCCAGCTCGCGGACTAGCGGGGGCGAGACCGGGGAGCTGTTTTTT.

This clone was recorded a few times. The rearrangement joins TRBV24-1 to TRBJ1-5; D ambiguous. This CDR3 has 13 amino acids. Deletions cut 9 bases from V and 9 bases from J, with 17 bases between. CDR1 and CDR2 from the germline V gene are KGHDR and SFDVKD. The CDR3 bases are TGTGCCACCCCTCGGAGATTCGAGCTGCCCCAGCATTTT. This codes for CATPRRFELPQHF.

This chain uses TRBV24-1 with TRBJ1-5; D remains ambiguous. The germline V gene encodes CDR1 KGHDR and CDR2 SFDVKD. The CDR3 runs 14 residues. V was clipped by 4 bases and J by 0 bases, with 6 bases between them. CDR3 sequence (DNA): TGTGCCACCAGTGACCCGTATAGCAATCAGCCCCAGCATTTT. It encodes CATSDPYSNQPQHF.

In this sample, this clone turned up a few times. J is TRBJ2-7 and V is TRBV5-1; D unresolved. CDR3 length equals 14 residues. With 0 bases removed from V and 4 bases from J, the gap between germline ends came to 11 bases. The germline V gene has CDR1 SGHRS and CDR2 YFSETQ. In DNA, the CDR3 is TGCGCCAGCAGCTTGGCCCCGTCCGGATACGAGCAGTACGTC. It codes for CASSLAPSGYEQYV.

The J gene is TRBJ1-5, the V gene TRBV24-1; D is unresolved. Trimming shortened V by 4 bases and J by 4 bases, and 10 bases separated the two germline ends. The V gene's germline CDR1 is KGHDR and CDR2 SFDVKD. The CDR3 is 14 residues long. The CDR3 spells CATSEQWQNQPQHF. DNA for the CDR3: TGTGCCACCAGTGAACAGTGGCAAAATCAGCCCCAGCATTTT.

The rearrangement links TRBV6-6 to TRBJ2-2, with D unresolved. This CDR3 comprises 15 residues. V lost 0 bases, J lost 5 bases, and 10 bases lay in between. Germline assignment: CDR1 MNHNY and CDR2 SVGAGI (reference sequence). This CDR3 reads CASSYSPGMTGELFF. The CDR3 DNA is TGTGCCAGCAGTTACTCTCCGGGTATGACCGGGGAGCTGTTTTTT.

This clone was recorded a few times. The CDR3 nucleotides read TGTGCCATCAGTGGGGAGGAAAACCAGCCCCAGCATTTT. This encodes CAISGEENQPQHF. This rearrangement joins TRBV10-3 to TRBJ1-5; D gene uncertain. Per germline, CDR1 ENHRY and CDR2 SYGVKD. This CDR3 has 13 residues. Trimming cost V 4 bases and J 7 bases, with 11 bases left between them.

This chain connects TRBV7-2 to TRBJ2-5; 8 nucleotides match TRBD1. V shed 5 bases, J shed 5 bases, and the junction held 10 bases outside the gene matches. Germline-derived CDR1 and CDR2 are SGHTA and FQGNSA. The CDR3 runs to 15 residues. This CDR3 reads CASSDRTGYKETQYF. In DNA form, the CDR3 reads TGTGCCAGCAGCGATCGGACAGGGTATAAGGAGACCCAGTACTTC.

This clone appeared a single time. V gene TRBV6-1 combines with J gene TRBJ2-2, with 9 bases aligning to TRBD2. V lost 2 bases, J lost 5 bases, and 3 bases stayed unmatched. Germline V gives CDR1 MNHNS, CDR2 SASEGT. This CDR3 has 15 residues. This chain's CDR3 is CASSERRGGTGELFF. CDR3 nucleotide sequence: TGTGCCAGCAGTGAAAGGCGGGGGGGGACCGGGGAGCTGTTTTTT.

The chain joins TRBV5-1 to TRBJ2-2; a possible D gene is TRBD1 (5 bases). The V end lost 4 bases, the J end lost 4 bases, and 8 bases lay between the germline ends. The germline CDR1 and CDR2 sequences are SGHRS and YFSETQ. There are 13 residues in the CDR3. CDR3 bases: TGCGCCAGCAGCGGGGCCCTCACCGGGGAGCTGTTTTTT. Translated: CASSGALTGELFF. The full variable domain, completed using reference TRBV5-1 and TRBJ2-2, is KAGVTQTPRYLIKTRGQQVTLSCSPISGHRSVSWYQQTPGQGLQFLFEYFSETQRNKGNFPGRFSGRQFSNSRSEMNVSTLELGDSALYLCASSGALTGELFFGEGSRLTVL.

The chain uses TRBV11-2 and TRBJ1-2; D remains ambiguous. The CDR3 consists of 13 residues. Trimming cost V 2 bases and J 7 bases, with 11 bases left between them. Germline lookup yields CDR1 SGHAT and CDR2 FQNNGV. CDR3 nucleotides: TGTGCCAGCAGCTTATCGGCCCGAAGTGGCTACACCTTC. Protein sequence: CASSLSARSGYTF.

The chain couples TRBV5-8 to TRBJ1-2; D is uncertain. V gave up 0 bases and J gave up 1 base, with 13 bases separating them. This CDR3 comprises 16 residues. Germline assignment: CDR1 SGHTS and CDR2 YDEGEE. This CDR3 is CASSLGNGRVNYGYTF. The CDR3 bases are TGTGCCAGCAGCTTGGGTAACGGACGGGTTAACTATGGCTACACCTTC.

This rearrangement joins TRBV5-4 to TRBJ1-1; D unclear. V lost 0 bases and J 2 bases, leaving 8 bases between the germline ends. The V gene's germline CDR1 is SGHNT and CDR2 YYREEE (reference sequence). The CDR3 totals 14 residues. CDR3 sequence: CASSLVGLNTEAFF. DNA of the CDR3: TGTGCCAGCAGCTTGGTTGGGTTAAACACTGAAGCTTTCTTT.

The CDR3 protein is CASSLGGANTQYF. CDR3 DNA sequence: TGTGCCAGCAGCTTAGGGGGGGCAAATACGCAGTATTTT. V usage is TRBV7-3 and J usage is TRBJ2-3; maybe TRBD2 (7 bases). The germline V gene has CDR1 SGHTA and CDR2 FQGTGA. The CDR3 contains 13 residues. The ends were cut back, 2 bases at V and 7 bases at J, with 10 bases in the middle.

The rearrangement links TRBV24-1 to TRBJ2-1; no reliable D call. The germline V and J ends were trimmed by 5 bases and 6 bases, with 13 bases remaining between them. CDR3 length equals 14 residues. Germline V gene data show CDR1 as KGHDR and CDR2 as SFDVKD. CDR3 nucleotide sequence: TGTGCCACCAGTGTCCCAGGCGTCCTCAATGAGCAGTTCTTC. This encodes CATSVPGVLNEQFF.